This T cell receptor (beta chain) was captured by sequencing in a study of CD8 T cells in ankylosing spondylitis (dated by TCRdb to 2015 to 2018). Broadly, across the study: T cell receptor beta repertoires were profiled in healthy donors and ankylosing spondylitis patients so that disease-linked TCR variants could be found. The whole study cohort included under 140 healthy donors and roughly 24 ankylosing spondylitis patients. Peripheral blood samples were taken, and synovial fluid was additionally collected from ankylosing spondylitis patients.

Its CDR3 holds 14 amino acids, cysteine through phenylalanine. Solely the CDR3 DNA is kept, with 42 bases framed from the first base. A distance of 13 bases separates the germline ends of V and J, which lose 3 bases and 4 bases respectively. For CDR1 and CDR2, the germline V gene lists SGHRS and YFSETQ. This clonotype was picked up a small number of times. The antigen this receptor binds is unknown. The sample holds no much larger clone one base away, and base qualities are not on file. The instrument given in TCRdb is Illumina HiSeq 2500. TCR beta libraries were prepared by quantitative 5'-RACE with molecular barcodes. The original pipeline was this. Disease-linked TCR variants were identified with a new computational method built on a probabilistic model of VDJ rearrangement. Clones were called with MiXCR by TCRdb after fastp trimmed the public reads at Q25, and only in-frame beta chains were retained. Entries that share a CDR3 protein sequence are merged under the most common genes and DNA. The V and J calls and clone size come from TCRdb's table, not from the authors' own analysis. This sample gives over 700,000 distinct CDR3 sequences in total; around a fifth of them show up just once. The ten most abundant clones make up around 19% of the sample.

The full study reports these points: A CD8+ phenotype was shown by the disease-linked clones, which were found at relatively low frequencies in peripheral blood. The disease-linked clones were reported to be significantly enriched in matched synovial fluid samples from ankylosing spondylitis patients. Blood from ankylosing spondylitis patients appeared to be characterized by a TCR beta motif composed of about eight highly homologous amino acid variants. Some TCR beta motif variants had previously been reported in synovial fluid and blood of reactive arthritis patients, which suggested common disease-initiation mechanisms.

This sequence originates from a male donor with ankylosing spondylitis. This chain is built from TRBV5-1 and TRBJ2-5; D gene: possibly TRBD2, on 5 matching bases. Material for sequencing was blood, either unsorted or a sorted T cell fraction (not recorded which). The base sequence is TGCGCCAGCAGCTCCGTAGGAGGTGGAGAGACCCAGTACTTC. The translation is CASSSVGGGETQYF.